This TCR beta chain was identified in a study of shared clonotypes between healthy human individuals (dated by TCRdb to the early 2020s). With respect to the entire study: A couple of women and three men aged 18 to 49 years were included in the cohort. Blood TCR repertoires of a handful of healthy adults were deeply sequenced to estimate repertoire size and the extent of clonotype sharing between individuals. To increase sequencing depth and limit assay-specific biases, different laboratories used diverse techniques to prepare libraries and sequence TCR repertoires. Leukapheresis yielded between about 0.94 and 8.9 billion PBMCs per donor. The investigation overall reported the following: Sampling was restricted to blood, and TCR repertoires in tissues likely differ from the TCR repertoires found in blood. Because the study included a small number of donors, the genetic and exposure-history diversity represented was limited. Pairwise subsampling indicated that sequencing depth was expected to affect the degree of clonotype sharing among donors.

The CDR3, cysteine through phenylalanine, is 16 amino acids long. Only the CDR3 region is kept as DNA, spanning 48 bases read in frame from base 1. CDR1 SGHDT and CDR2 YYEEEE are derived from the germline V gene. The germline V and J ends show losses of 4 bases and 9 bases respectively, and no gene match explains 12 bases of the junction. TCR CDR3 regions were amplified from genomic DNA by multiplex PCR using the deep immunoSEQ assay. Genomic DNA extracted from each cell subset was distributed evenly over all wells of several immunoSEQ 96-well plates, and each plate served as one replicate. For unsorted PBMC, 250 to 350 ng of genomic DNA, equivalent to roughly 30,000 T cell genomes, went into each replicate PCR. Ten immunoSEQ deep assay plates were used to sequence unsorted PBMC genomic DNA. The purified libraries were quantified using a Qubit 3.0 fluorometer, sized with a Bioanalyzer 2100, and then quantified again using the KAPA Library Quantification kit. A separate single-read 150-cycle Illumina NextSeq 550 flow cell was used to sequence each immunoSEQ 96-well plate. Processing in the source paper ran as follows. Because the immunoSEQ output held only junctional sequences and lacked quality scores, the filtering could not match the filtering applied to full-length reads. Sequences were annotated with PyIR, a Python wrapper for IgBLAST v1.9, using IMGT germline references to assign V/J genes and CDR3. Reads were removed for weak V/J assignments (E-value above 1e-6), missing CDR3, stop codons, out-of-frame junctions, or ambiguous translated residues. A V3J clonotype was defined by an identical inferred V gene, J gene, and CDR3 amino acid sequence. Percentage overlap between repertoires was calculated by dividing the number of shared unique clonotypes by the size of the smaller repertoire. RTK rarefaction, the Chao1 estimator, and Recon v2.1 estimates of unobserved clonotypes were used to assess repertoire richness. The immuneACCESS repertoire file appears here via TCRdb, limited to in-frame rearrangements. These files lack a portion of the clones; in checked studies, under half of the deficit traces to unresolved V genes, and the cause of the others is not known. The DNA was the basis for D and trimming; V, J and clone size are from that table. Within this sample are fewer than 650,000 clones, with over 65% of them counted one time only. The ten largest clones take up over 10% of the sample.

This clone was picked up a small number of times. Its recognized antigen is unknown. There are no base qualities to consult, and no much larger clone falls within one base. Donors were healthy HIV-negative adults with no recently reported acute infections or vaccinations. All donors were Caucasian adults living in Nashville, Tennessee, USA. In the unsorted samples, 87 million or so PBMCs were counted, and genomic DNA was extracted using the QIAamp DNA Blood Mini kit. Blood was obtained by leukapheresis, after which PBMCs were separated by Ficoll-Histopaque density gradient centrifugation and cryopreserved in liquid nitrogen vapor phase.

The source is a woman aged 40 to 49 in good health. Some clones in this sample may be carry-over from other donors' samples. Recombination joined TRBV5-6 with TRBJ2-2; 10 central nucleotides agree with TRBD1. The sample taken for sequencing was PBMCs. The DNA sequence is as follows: TGTGCCAGCAGCGCATACGGGACAGGGGACCCCCGGGAGCTGTTTTTT. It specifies CASSAYGTGDPRELFF.